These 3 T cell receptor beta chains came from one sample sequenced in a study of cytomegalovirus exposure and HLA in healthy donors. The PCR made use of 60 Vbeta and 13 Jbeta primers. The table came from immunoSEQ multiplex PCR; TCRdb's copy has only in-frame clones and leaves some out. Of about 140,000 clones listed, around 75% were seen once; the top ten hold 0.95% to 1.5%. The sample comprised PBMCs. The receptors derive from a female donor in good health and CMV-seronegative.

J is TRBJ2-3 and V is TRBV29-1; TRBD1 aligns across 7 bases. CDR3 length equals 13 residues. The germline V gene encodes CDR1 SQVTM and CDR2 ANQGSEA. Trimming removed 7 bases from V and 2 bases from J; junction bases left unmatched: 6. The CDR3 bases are TGCAGCGCCCTGACAGGGAACACAGATACGCAGTATTTT. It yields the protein CSALTGNTDTQYF.

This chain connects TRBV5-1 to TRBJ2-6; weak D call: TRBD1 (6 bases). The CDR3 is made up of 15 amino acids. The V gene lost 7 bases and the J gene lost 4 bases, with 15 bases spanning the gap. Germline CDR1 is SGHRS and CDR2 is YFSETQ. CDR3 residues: CASGETGYGANVLTF. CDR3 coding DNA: TGCGCCAGCGGGGAAACAGGGTACGGGGCCAACGTCCTGACTTTC. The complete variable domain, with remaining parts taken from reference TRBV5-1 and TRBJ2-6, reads KAGVTQTPRYLIKTRGQQVTLSCSPISGHRSVSWYQQTPGQGLQFLFEYFSETQRNKGNFPGRFSGRQFSNSRSEMNVSTLELGDSALYLCASGETGYGANVLTFGAGSRLTVL.

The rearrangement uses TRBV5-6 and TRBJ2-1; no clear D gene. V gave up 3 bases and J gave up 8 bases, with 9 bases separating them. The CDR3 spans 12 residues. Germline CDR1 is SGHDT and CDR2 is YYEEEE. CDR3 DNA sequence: TGTGCCAGCAGCTCCGGTCCTGATGAGCAGTTCTTC. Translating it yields CASSSGPDEQFF.